This T cell receptor (beta chain) was sequenced for a study of blood T cell repertoires in COVID-19. A Seattle source enrolled patients during active infection and followed them longitudinally. As handled by the study authors: Cell counts per sample came from amplifying reference gene primers. Assay used: immunoSEQ multiplex PCR; TCRdb lists only in-frame clones, some missing. The DNA was the basis for D and trimming; V, J and clone size are from that table. This repertoire shows about 180,000 clones, 85% to 90% found once; its top ten account for under 15%. CDR1 LGHNA and CDR2 YNFKEQ come from the germline V gene. The length of the CDR3 is 18 residues. V was clipped by 1 base and J by 0 bases, with 19 bases between them.

The chain combines TRBV4-2 with TRBJ2-7; D perhaps matches TRBD2 (5 bases). The sequencing input was peripheral blood. The receptor's source is a woman aged 70-85 years with COVID-19, enrolled during active disease. The CDR3 here is CASSQGSAASLSSYEQYF. The CDR3 DNA is TGTGCCAGCAGCCAAGGATCCGCGGCTAGCCTAAGCTCCTACGAGCAGTACTTC.